The 10 T cell receptor beta chains below come from one sample, sequenced in a study of T cells after yellow fever vaccination. TCRdb analysed the 5' RACE reads with MiXCR anew, one entry per CDR3 protein. The repertoire holds about 340,000 distinct CDR3 sequences, around 13% seen once, with 3.2% in the top ten. The source was CD4+ T cells sorted from PBMCs, collected 15 days after the yellow fever booster vaccination. These receptors came from a man aged 18 to 29 who received the YFV17D yellow fever vaccine.

In DNA, the CDR3 is TGTGCCAGCGCCGCGGATGAGCAGTTCTTC. The encoded protein is CASAADEQFF. The chain recombines TRBV21-1 with TRBJ2-1. TRBV21-1 is deemed a pseudogene. CDR3 length: 10 residues.

The chain recombines TRBV3-1 with TRBJ2-5; D uncertain. The CDR3 contains 14 residues. The ends were cut back, 4 bases at V and 4 bases at J, with 13 bases in the middle. Germline CDR1 reads LGHDT; CDR2 reads YNNKEL (reference sequence). CDR3: CASSPRAYSETQYF. The CDR3 DNA sequence: TGTGCCAGCAGCCCCCGGGCCTACTCAGAGACCCAGTACTTC.

This clonotype showed up just a few times. The chain combines TRBV6-5 with TRBJ2-7; 7 bases agree with TRBD1. CDR3 length equals 19 residues. CDR1 and CDR2 (germline): MNHEY, SVGAGI. The J segment lost 4 bases and the V segment lost 0 bases, leaving 18 bases of the junction unmatched. The DNA for the CDR3 is TGTGCCAGCAGTTACTCGAGGTTAGGGGGCCTAGCTGAGGCTTACGAGCAGTACTTC. Its protein product is CASSYSRLGGLAEAYEQYF.

The V gene is TRBV7-9, the J gene TRBJ1-5; D gene unclear. This CDR3 has 12 amino acids. Trimming took off 1 base at V and 9 bases at J, with 7 bases between the two ends. CDR1 SEHNR and CDR2 FQNEAQ come from the germline V gene (reference sequence). CDR3 sequence: CASSLDVGPQHF. For the CDR3, the DNA is TGTGCCAGCAGCTTAGATGTAGGGCCCCAGCATTTT.

A few counts support this clonotype. The genes are TRBV19 and TRBJ2-2; D unresolved. Trimming stripped 3 bases from V and 0 bases from J, with 5 bases between. Germline CDR1 LNHDA, CDR2 SQIVND (reference sequence). The CDR3 sequence is 14 residues long. The CDR3 reads CASSIVANTGELFF. CDR3 coding DNA: TGTGCCAGTAGTATTGTAGCGAACACCGGGGAGCTGTTTTTT. Using reference TRBV19 and TRBJ2-2 for the parts outside the CDR3, the full variable domain is DGGITQSPKYLFRKEGQNVTLSCEQNLNHDAMYWYRQDPGQGLRLIYYSQIVNDFQKGDIAEGYSVSREKKESFPLTVTSAQKNPTAFYLCASSIVANTGELFFGEGSRLTVL.

In its sample, this clonotype was seen once. The chain is built from TRBV29-1 and TRBJ1-2; TRBD1 is a possible D gene (6 bases). The length of the CDR3 is 13 residues. Trimming left V 8 bases short and J 2 bases short, with 15 bases between. Germline assignment: CDR1 SQVTM and CDR2 ANQGSEA. As DNA, the CDR3 is TGCAGCCTCTGGGATGACAGGAACTATGGCTACACCTTC. Translation: CSLWDDRNYGYTF.

This clonotype was seen only a few times. The genes are TRBV27 and TRBJ1-2; D is perhaps TRBD1 (6 bases). There are 15 residues in the CDR3. V was pared by 4 bases and J by 4 bases, with 16 bases between. Germline loops: CDR1 MNHEY, CDR2 SMNVEV (reference sequence). DNA for the CDR3: TGTGCCAGCAGTTCTGAGGGAACAGGGTCCTATGGCTACACCTTC. It specifies CASSSEGTGSYGYTF.

Ten or more counts support this clonotype. The chain carries TRBV7-2 and TRBJ2-5, with 10 bases identical to TRBD2. The length of the CDR3 is 18 residues. Germline V lookup: CDR1 SGHTA, CDR2 FQGNSA. V dropped 2 bases and J dropped 0; count of bases not matched to a gene: 9. In DNA form, the CDR3 reads TGTGCCAGCAGCTTATCGTCTAGCGGGGGCCCGTACCAAGAGACCCAGTACTTC. The encoded protein is CASSLSSSGGPYQETQYF.

This clonotype was seen a handful of times. This chain's CDR3 is CASSEPGAAYEQYF. The CDR3 DNA follows: TGTGCCAGCAGTGAACCGGGGGCGGCCTACGAGCAGTACTTC. The chain uses TRBV25-1 and TRBJ2-7, with D perhaps being TRBD1 or TRBD2 (6 bases each). The CDR3 length is 14 residues. Trimming removed 2 bases from V and 2 bases from J, with 10 bases in between. Germline V lookup: CDR1 MGHDK, CDR2 SYGVNS.

CDR3 amino acids: CASSLAQGDGELFF. In DNA form, the CDR3 reads TGTGCCAGCAGCTTAGCCCAGGGGGACGGGGAGCTGTTTTTT. The chain is built from TRBV7-2 and TRBJ2-2; 7 bases agree with TRBD1. J was trimmed by 7 bases and V by 0 bases; bases with no gene match: 2. CDR1 and CDR2 from the germline V gene are SGHTA and FQGNSA. The CDR3 has 14 residues.